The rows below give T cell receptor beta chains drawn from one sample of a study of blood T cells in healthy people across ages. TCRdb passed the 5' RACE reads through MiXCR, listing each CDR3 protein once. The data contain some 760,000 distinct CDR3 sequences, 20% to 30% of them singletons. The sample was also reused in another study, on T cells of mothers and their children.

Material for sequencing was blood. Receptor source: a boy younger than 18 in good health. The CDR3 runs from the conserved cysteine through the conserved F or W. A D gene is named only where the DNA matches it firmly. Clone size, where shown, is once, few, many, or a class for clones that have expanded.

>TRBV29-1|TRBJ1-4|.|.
CSVGGGPNEKLFF
TGCAGCGTTGGGGGGGGCCCTAATGAAAAACTGTTTTTT
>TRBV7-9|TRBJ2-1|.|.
CASSYAQGKIAGQFF
TGTGCCAGCAGCTATGCACAGGGGAAGATTGCGGGACAGTTCTTC
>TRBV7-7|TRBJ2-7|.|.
CASSPRYELRIEQYF
TGTGCTAGCAGCCCCCGGTATGAGTTAAGAATCGAGCAGTACTTC
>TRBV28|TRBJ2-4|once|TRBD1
CASSPATGGQNIQYF
TGTGCCAGCAGTCCCGCTACAGGGGGACAAAACATTCAGTACTTC
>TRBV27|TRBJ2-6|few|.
CASSPPYPTDGANVLTF
TGTGCCAGCAGTCCACCTTATCCGACAGACGGGGCCAACGTCCTGACTTTC
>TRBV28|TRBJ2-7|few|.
CASSPRPRTEQYF
TGTGCCAGCAGTCCGAGGCCGAGGACAGAGCAGTACTTC
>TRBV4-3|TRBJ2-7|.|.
CASSQDRSGKAYEQYF
TGCGCCAGCAGCCAAGATCGGTCAGGAAAAGCCTACGAGCAGTACTTC
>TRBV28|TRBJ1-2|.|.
CASSLPENRDYGYTF
TGTGCCAGCAGTTTGCCCGAAAACAGGGACTATGGCTACACCTTC
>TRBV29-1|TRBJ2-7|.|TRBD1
CNLRQGIPYEQYF
TGCAACTTACGACAGGGGATTCCCTACGAGCAGTACTTC
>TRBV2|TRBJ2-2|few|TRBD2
CASRLLAGANTGELFF
TGTGCCAGCAGACTTCTAGCGGGGGCGAACACCGGGGAGCTGTTTTTT